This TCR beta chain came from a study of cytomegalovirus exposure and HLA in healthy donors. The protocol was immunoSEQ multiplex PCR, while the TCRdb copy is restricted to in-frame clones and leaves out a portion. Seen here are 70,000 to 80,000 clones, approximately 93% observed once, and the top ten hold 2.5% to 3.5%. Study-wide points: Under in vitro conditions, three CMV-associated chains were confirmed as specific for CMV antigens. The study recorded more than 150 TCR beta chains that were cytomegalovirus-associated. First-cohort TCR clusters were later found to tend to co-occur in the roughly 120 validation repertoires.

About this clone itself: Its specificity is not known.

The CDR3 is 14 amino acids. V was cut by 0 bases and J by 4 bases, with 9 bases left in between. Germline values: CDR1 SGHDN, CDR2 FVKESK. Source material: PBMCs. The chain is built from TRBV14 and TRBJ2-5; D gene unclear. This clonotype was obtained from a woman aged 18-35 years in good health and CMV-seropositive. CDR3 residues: CASSQDGSGETQYF. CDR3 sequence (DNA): TGTGCCAGCAGCCAAGATGGATCAGGAGAGACCCAGTACTTC. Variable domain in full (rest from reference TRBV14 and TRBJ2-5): EAGVTQFPSHSVIEKGQTVTLRCDPISGHDNLYWYRRVMGKEIKFLLHFVKESKQDESGMPNNRFLAERTGGTYSTLKVQPAELEDSGVYFCASSQDGSGETQYFGPGTRLLVL.